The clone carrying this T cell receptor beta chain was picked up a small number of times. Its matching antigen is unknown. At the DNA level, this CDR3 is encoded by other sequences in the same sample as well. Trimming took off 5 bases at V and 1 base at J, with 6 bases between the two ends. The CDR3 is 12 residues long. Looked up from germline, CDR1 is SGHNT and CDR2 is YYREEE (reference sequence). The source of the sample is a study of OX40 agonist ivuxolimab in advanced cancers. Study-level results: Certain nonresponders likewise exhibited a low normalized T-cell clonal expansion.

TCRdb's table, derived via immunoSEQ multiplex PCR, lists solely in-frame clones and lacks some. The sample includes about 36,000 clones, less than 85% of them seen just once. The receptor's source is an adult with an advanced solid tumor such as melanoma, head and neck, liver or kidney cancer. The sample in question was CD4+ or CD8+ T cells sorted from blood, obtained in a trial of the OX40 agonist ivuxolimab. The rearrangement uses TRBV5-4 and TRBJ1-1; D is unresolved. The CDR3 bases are TGTGCCAGCAGTTCAGGGAACACTGAAGCTTTCTTT. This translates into CASSSGNTEAFF.